This TCR beta chain was recovered during a study of T-cell reconstitution after alpha-beta-depleted transplantation in children. Unique molecular identifiers were incorporated when the TCRbeta library was constructed. TCRdb reanalysed the PCR reads using MiXCR and keeps one entry per CDR3 protein. The sample consists of over 400,000 distinct CDR3 sequences, around 12% of them appearing once. Germline V gene data show CDR1 as SGHAT and CDR2 as FQDESV (reference sequence). The V gene lost 2 bases and the J gene lost 3 bases, with 17 bases spanning the gap. The CDR3 extends over 16 amino acids. The sequences come from PBMCs from the stem cell graft donor, collected from the stem cell graft. This clonotype was obtained from a human donor who donated a stem cell graft to a child with combined immunodeficiency. The J gene is TRBJ2-7, the V gene TRBV11-1; unclear D gene. CDR3 in DNA: TGTGCCAGCAGCTTAACTTCGACTCAAAGTTTCTACGAGCAGTACTTC. Residues: CASSLTSTQSFYEQYF.